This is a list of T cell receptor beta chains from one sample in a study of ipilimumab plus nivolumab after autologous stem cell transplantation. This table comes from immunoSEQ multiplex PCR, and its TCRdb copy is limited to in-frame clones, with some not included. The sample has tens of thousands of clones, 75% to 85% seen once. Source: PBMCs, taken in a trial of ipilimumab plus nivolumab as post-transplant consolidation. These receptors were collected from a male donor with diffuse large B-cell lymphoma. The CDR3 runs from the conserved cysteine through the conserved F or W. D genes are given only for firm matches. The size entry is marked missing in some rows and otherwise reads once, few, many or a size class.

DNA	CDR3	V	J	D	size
TGTGCCAGCAGTGCACAGGGGTCTAACACTGAAGCTTTCTTT	CASSAQGSNTEAFF	TRBV6-1	TRBJ1-1	TRBD1	NA
TGCGCCAGCAGTCAACCACCGGGTCACCGTAGCACAGATACGCAGTATTTT	CASSQPPGHRSTDTQYF	TRBV23-1	TRBJ2-3	NA	NA
TGTGCCAGCTCACCTGTCTTAGGGACAGGGGGCGACGAGCAGTACTTC	CASSPVLGTGGDEQYF	TRBV18	TRBJ2-7	TRBD1	NA
TGTGCCAGCAGCCTGAGGGAAGGAGGTGGCTACACCTTC	CASSLREGGGYTF	TRBV5-6	TRBJ1-2	NA	NA
TGTGCCAGCAGCCGGGACAGTCTAAGCAATCAGCCCCAGCATTTT	CASSRDSLSNQPQHF	TRBV7-9	TRBJ1-5	TRBD1	NA
TGCGCCAGCAGTTCAGGGGATAGAGATACGCAGTATTTT	CASSSGDRDTQYF	TRBV5-1	TRBJ2-3	NA	NA
TGTGCCAGCAGACCCGACGGGACAGGGAGTGGCTACACCTTC	CASRPDGTGSGYTF	TRBV6-5	TRBJ1-2	TRBD1	NA
TGTGCCAGCAGTAGGACAGGGAGCTCCTACGAGCAGTACTTC	CASSRTGSSYEQYF	TRBV27	TRBJ2-7	TRBD1	NA
TGTGCCAGTAACAGGGTGGTGATCACCGGGGAGCTGTTTTTT	CASNRVVITGELFF	TRBV28	TRBJ2-2	NA	NA
TGTGCCAGCAGCCCGCGACAGGGTCGGACTGAAGCTTTCTTT	CASSPRQGRTEAFF	TRBV6-5	TRBJ1-1	TRBD1	NA
TGTGCCAGCTCACCCCAAGGACAGGGGGCACGGACCGGGGAGCTGTTTTTT	CASSPQGQGARTGELFF	TRBV18	TRBJ2-2	TRBD1	NA
TGTGCCAGCAGCTTCTCAGGCGGGGGGCCTACCTACGAGCAGTACTTC	CASSFSGGGPTYEQYF	TRBV11-1	TRBJ2-7	TRBD2	NA
TGTGCCTGGAGGGAACCGGGACGGTACACAGATACGCAGTATTTT	CAWREPGRYTDTQYF	TRBV30	TRBJ2-3	NA	few
TGTGCCAGTGGGGAGGGGTACACTGAAGCTTTCTTT	CASGEGYTEAFF	TRBV19	TRBJ1-1	NA	NA
TGTGCCAGCAGTTCCCCCGGACTAGCGGGGGGGAGGGAGACCCAGTACTTC	CASSSPGLAGGRETQYF	TRBV11-2	TRBJ2-5	TRBD2	NA
TGTGCCAGCAGCTTAGGGGTAGCGGGGGGGCTGGAGACCCAGTACTTC	CASSLGVAGGLETQYF	TRBV7-8	TRBJ2-5	TRBD2	NA
TGCGCCAGCAGCTTGGGTGACCTTAGGGCCAACGTCCTGACTTTC	CASSLGDLRANVLTF	TRBV5-1	TRBJ2-6	NA	NA
TGTGCCAGCAGCCCGGAGGGGGGCGTCGACTATGGCTACACCTTC	CASSPEGGVDYGYTF	TRBV5-4	TRBJ1-2	NA	NA
TGTGCCAGTAGTATAGACACGGTCCCCGTACAGCGGGGGCCACTGGGATCGCAGTATTTT	CASSIDTVPVQRGPLGSQYF	TRBV19	TRBJ2-3	TRBD2	NA
TGTGCCAGCAGCCCGACTCAGGGTCTGAGCAATCAGCCCCAGCATTTT	CASSPTQGLSNQPQHF	TRBV7-6	TRBJ1-5	NA	many
TGTGCCAGCAGCCCGGCCCCTGTGGCTGAAGCTTTCTTT	CASSPAPVAEAFF	TRBV11-2	TRBJ1-1	NA	NA
TGTGCCAGCAGTTCGCAGGGATCCTTATACAATGAGCAGTTCTTC	CASSSQGSLYNEQFF	TRBV6-1	TRBJ2-1	NA	NA
TGTGCCAGCAGCCGAGGTGGGGGCTCCCCTTCTGATACGCAGTATTTT	CASSRGGGSPSDTQYF	TRBV7-2	TRBJ2-3	NA	NA
TGTGCCAGTAGTATGGGGGCACAGAGCTACTCTGGAAACACCATATATTTT	CASSMGAQSYSGNTIYF	TRBV19	TRBJ1-3	NA	NA
TGTGCCAGCAGTTACGGGGGCTCTTGGGACAATGAGCAGTTCTTC	CASSYGGSWDNEQFF	TRBV6-6	TRBJ2-1	NA	few
TGCGCCAGCAGTGTGGATAGCAAGACGCTTGGGACCCAGTACTTC	CASSVDSKTLGTQYF	TRBV10-2	TRBJ2-5	NA	once
TGTGCCAGCAGGTACCGGACGCTTAACACCGGGGAGCTGTTTTTT	CASRYRTLNTGELFF	TRBV2	TRBJ2-2	NA	NA
TGTGCCAGCAGCCTACAGACAGGGAGGGAAAAACTGTTTTTT	CASSLQTGREKLFF	TRBV7-9	TRBJ1-4	TRBD1	NA
TGTGCCAGCAGCCGTACGGAGACCCAGTACTTC	CASSRTETQYF	TRBV7-9	TRBJ2-5	NA	NA
TGTGCCAGTAGTAGGGGACTAGCCGGGGAGCTGTTTTTT	CASSRGLAGELFF	TRBV19	TRBJ2-2	TRBD2	NA
TGTGCCAGCAGTTTAAGGCAGAATGAAAAACTGTTTTTT	CASSLRQNEKLFF	TRBV28	TRBJ1-4	NA	NA
TGTGCCAGCAGCTGGGACACCTCGAATGGCTACACCTTC	CASSWDTSNGYTF	TRBV7-9	TRBJ1-2	NA	NA
TGTGCCAGCAGCTCCGGGACAGGGAGCAATCAGCCCCAGCATTTT	CASSSGTGSNQPQHF	TRBV7-7	TRBJ1-5	TRBD1	NA
TGTGCCAGCGTTCGCGGACAGGGGTCCGGGGCCAACGTCCTGACTTTC	CASVRGQGSGANVLTF	TRBV6-6	TRBJ2-6	TRBD1	NA
TGTGCCAGCAGCTTGGCCAAGGGCGGTCGGGGCTACACCTTC	CASSLAKGGRGYTF	TRBV5-4	TRBJ1-2	NA	NA
TGTGCCAGCAGTGAAGGAGGGGAGACCCAGTACTTC	CASSEGGETQYF	TRBV6-1	TRBJ2-5	NA	NA
TGTGCCAGCACCATAGGGGGGAACAGCAATCAGCCCCAGCATTTT	CASTIGGNSNQPQHF	TRBV7-2	TRBJ1-5	NA	NA
TGTGCCTGGGACGCGGGGAATAATTCACCCCTCCACTTT	CAWDAGNNSPLHF	TRBV30	TRBJ1-6	NA	NA
TGTGCCAGCAGTGAATACAACTCCTACGAGCAGTACTTC	CASSEYNSYEQYF	TRBV25-1	TRBJ2-7	NA	NA
TGTGCCAGCAGGTCGGGGGGCCAGGGCCTGGGTCGTGAGTATTTT	CASRSGGQGLGREYF	TRBV6-6	TRBJ2-3	NA	NA
TGTGCCAGCAGCTTAGCGTATTCCGAAGCCTACGAGCAGTACTTC	CASSLAYSEAYEQYF	TRBV7-2	TRBJ2-7	NA	NA
TGCAGCGTTATGGACACCGAGCAGTTCTTC	CSVMDTEQFF	TRBV29-1	TRBJ2-1	NA	NA
TGTGCCAGCAGCTCCCGGGACAGGGCAGCCTACGAGCAGTACTTC	CASSSRDRAAYEQYF	TRBV27	TRBJ2-7	TRBD1	NA
TGTGCCAGCAGCTTGCAGGAGACCCAGTACTTC	CASSLQETQYF	TRBV11-2	TRBJ2-5	NA	NA
TGCGCCAGCAGCTTTCAACCAACAGGAACAGATACGCAGTATTTT	CASSFQPTGTDTQYF	TRBV5-1	TRBJ2-3	NA	NA
TGTGCCAGCAGTGAACCAGAATCAGGGGTGACCCAGTACTTC	CASSEPESGVTQYF	TRBV2	TRBJ2-5	NA	NA
TGTGCCAGTACCAATGGTAGGGCGGTCAATCAGCCCCAGCATTTT	CASTNGRAVNQPQHF	TRBV19	TRBJ1-5	NA	NA
TGTGCCAGCAGCTTTTACGTAGGTGAGCAGTTCTTC	CASSFYVGEQFF	TRBV5-4	TRBJ2-1	NA	few
TGTGCCAGCAGCCAGGGGAGGGAAAAACTGTTTTTT	CASSQGREKLFF	TRBV7-9	TRBJ1-4	NA	NA
TGTGCCAGCAGCCAACTCCGCAATGAGCAGTTCTTC	CASSQLRNEQFF	TRBV7-9	TRBJ2-1	NA	once
TGCGCCAGCAGCTTGGACAGGGGCGAGACCCAGTACTTC	CASSLDRGETQYF	TRBV5-1	TRBJ2-5	TRBD1	once
TGTGCCAGCAGTCCAGGACCTAATTCACCCCTCCACTTT	CASSPGPNSPLHF	TRBV11-3	TRBJ1-6	NA	NA
TGCGCCAGCAGCTTGGAGATCCGGGACAACAATGAGCAGTTCTTC	CASSLEIRDNNEQFF	TRBV5-1	TRBJ2-1	NA	NA
TGTGCCAGTAGTATACAGCGGGGGGGCGGGGCAGATACGCAGTATTTT	CASSIQRGGGADTQYF	TRBV19	TRBJ2-3	TRBD2	NA